The 19 T cell receptor beta chains reported below all come from one sample, sequenced in a study of T cells expressing NK-cell markers. TCRdb re-called the 5' RACE reads; one entry per CDR3 protein, DNA not given. The sample table sets out 350,000 to 450,000 distinct CDR3 sequences. The sample was blood T cells: a sorted CD56 or NKG2C T cell subset, CD4+ or CD8+ T cells, or bulk PBMC T cells (not recorded which). These receptors were collected from a man aged 18-69 years in good health.

The V gene is TRBV29-1, the J gene TRBJ2-5. Germline CDR1 and CDR2: SQVTM and ANQGSEA. CDR3 length equals 16 residues. The CDR3 loop reads CSVESPKKGWKETQYF.

V and J are TRBV3-1 and TRBJ2-5; TCRdb outputs TRBD1, but without DNA this stays unchecked. Germline lookup yields CDR1 LGHDT and CDR2 YNNKEL (reference sequence). CDR3 length equals 15 residues. The CDR3 loop is CASRLAGTGQETQYF.

This sequence joins TRBV20-1 and TRBJ2-5; TCRdb outputs TRBD1, but without DNA this stays unchecked. The CDR3 spans 12 residues. Per germline, CDR1 DFQATT and CDR2 SNEGSKA (reference sequence). The CDR3 sequence is CSAGRGQETQYF.

The chain uses TRBV20-1 and TRBJ2-5; TCRdb gives TRBD2 as the D gene, but with no DNA this cannot be confirmed. This CDR3 spans 12 amino acids. Germline CDR1 DFQATT, CDR2 SNEGSKA (reference sequence). CDR3: CSASGALKTQYF.

CDR3 amino acids: CASSEDLGPRGDEQYF. The genes are TRBV11-1 and TRBJ2-7; TCRdb names TRBD1, which stays unverified in the absence of DNA. The length of the CDR3 is 16 residues. Germline V gene lookup returns CDR1 SGHAT and CDR2 FQDESV (reference sequence).

Here the CDR3 reads CASSVQGTLNTEAFF. The chain has TRBV7-2 and TRBJ1-1; TCRdb selects TRBD1, and the lack of DNA leaves this call unchecked. Germline V gives CDR1 SGHTA, CDR2 FQGNSA. The CDR3 consists of 15 residues.

The rearrangement links TRBV2 to TRBJ2-7. The CDR3 runs to 12 residues. Germline V gene lookup returns CDR1 SNHLY and CDR2 FYNNEI. CDR3 residues: CASRDKFYEQYF.

The chain carries TRBV20-1 and TRBJ2-3; with no DNA, the TCRdb D assignment of TRBD2 cannot be verified. This CDR3 comprises 14 residues. The germline V gene encodes CDR1 DFQATT and CDR2 SNEGSKA (reference sequence). CDR3 residues: CSATTSASTDTQYF.

The V call is TRBV28, the J call TRBJ2-2. This CDR3 contains 11 residues. CDR1 is MDHEN and CDR2 is SYDVKM in the germline V gene. The CDR3 is CATRHFGELFF.

The rearrangement uses TRBV6-5 and TRBJ2-3; absent DNA, TCRdb's TRBD1 call cannot be checked. The length of the CDR3 is 16 residues. In germline, CDR1 is MNHEY, CDR2 SVGAGI. CDR3 loop: CASSYSWGVTTDTQYF.

The V call is TRBV27, the J call TRBJ1-1. This CDR3 is built from 14 residues. Germline CDR1 MNHEY, CDR2 SMNVEV (reference sequence). The CDR3: CASRKNGLYTEAFF.

This chain's CDR3 is CASIRGYRDLLNYGYTF. The rearrangement links TRBV6-1 to TRBJ1-2; TCRdb's D gene call, TRBD1, goes unchecked for lack of DNA. This CDR3 has 17 amino acids. Germline V gene sequence: CDR1 MNHNS, CDR2 SASEGT.

The chain has TRBV19 and TRBJ1-1; the TCRdb call, TRBD1, lacks DNA for checking. The CDR3 length is 13 residues. Germline CDR1 is LNHDA and CDR2 is SQIVND (reference sequence). The CDR3 protein is CASSLLPGTEAFF.

The chain links TRBV28 to TRBJ1-5; TCRdb indicates TRBD1, and absent DNA this call remains unverified. CDR3 length equals 14 residues. Germline assignment: CDR1 MDHEN and CDR2 SYDVKM. The CDR3 protein is CATGRQGAYQPQHF.

V is TRBV9 and J is TRBJ2-2. The germline gives CDR1 SGDLS, CDR2 YYNGEE. CDR3 length equals 15 residues. The CDR3 here is CASSERRMNTGELFF.

The rearrangement uses TRBV2 and TRBJ2-4; no DNA is available, so the TRBD2 call from TCRdb remains unchecked. CDR3 length: 16 residues. Germline V gene data show CDR1 as SNHLY and CDR2 as FYNNEI. The CDR3 sequence is CASSVRPHLGGNIQYF.

The chain recombines TRBV6-1 with TRBJ1-5; as DNA is missing, the TRBD1 call by TCRdb cannot be tested. CDR3 length equals 15 residues. From germline, CDR1 is MNHNS and CDR2 SASEGT. The CDR3 region is CASRETGASNQPQHF.

The chain has TRBV6-2 or TRBV6-3 and TRBJ2-7; TCRdb picks TRBD1, but there is no DNA to check that call. This CDR3 region has 15 residues. Per germline, CDR1 MNHEY and CDR2 SVGEGT. The CDR3 sequence: CASNRRLVQGYEQYF.

Here the CDR3 reads CASSVGINYGYTF. The rearrangement joins TRBV2 to TRBJ1-2; TCRdb gives TRBD1 as the D gene, but with no DNA this cannot be confirmed. There are 13 residues in the CDR3. The V gene's germline CDR1 is SNHLY and CDR2 FYNNEI.